This TCR beta chain was retrieved from a study of T-cell memory formation after mild COVID-19. Whole-study findings and limits: Whereas later expanders leaned CD4+, clones contracting day 15 to 85 showed a balanced CD4/CD8 makeup.

J gave up 5 bases and V 6 bases, and 2 bases lay outside the gene matches. The CDR3 is 14 amino acids. One entry per CDR3 protein, called by TCRdb with MiXCR from the 5' RACE reads. In the table there are 150,000 to 200,000 distinct CDR3 sequences, about 9.9% of which are singletons. As regards this clonotype: Its antigen is undetermined.

This sequence joins TRBV12-3 or TRBV12-4 and TRBJ2-5; TRBD2 matches at 14 bases. Sequencing was done on a sample of PBMCs or a T cell subset sorted from them (not recorded which). This clonotype was sampled from a man between 18 and 29 years old who had mild COVID-19 (a few samples of this study predate the infection). Cell type and time point are not known. CDR3 DNA: TGTGCCAGCAGGACTAGCGGGGGGGCTGAGACCCAGTACTTC. It is translated as CASRTSGGAETQYF.